What follows is one TCR beta chain and its context. The antigen remains undetermined. Donors came from a validation cohort of some 110 subjects, distinct from the first 666-subject cohort. Assay used: immunoSEQ multiplex PCR; TCRdb lists only in-frame clones, some missing. The sample holds about 73,000 clones, around 96% seen once. The source of the sample is a study of cytomegalovirus exposure and HLA in healthy donors. Study conclusions and caveats: Listed as cytomegalovirus-associated were 150 to 200 TCR beta chains. Some public TCRs appeared in many individuals, while most sequences were rare.

Germline CDR1 reads LNHNV; CDR2 reads YYDKDF (reference sequence). The CDR3 has 15 amino acids. Trimming pared 5 bases from V and 8 bases from J, leaving 21 bases between. The TCR sequence derives from a man aged 18 to 30 in good health and CMV-seronegative. Sequenced sample: PBMCs. The chain is built from TRBV15 and TRBJ1-1, with TRBD1 as a possible D gene (5 bases). CDR3 in DNA: TGTGCCACCAGCGGACAAGCTTTATCTGGACAAGAAGCTTTCTTT. Translating gives CATSGQALSGQEAFF.